This T cell receptor beta chain is from a study of T cells in Graves' hyperthyroidism and ophthalmopathy. Overall study context: Peripheral blood collection took place at initial diagnosis, before any treatment.

The J segment lost 2 bases and the V segment lost 8 bases, leaving 8 bases of the junction unmatched. The CDR3 runs 16 residues. Germline V CDR1 and CDR2: SNHLY, FYNNEI. Amplified TCR beta CDR3 regions derived from RNA transcripts. Primed by the HTBI set, a first-round RT-PCR was run on the TCR CDR3. TCRdb independently ran MiXCR on the multiplex PCR reads; one entry per CDR3 protein. The sample gives about 690,000 distinct CDR3 sequences, 17% of which show up once; around 15% is in the top ten. With a duration under 2 months, the hyperthyroidism was newly diagnosed in patients aged 18 to 65. Exclusion of a patient resulted from uncontrolled infection, other autoimmune disease, pregnancy or lactation.

This sequence joins TRBV2 and TRBJ1-3, with 11 bases lining up with TRBD1. Sequenced sample: blood. This clonotype originated in a man in his forties or fifties with Graves' hyperthyroidism. The CDR3, as DNA: TGTGCCAGCGCTGGGACAGGGGGATCCCCTGGAAACACCATATATTTT. Protein sequence: CASAGTGGSPGNTIYF.